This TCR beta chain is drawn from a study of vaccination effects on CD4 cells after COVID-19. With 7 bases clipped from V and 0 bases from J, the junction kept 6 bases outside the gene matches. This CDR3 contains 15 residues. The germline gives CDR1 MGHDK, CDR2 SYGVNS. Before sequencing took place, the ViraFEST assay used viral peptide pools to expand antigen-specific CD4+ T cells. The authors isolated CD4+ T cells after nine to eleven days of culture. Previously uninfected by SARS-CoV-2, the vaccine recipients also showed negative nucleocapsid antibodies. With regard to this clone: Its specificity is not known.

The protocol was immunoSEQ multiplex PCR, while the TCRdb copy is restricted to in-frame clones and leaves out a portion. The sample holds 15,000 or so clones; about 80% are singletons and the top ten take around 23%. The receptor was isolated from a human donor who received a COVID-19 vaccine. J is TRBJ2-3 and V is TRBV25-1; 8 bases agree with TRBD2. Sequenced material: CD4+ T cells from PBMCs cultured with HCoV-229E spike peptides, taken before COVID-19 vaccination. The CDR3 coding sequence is TGTGCCAGCACCAAGAGCGGGAGTAGCACAGATACGCAGTATTTT. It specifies CASTKSGSSTDTQYF.